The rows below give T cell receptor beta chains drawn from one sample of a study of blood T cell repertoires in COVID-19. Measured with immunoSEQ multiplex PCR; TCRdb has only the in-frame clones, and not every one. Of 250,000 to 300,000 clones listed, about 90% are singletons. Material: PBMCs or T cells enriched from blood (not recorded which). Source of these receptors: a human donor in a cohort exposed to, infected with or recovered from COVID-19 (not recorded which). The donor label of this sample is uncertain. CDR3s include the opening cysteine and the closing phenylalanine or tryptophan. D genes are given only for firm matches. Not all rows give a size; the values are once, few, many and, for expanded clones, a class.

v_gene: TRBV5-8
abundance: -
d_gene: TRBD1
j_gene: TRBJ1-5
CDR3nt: TGTGCCAGCAGCTCCTGGACAGGGAACAGCAATCAGCCCCAGCATTTT
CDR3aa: CASSSWTGNSNQPQHF

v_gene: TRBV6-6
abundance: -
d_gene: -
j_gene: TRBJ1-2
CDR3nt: TGTGCCGCCCTCTCGGGGGCTAACTATGGCTACACCTTC
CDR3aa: CAALSGANYGYTF

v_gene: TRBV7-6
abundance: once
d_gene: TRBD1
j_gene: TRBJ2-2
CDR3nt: TGTGCCAGCAGCTTACGCGGGACAGGGTATTTGGACGGGGAGCTGTTTTTT
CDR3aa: CASSLRGTGYLDGELFF

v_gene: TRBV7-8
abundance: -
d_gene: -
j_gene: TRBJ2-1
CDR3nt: TGTGCCAGCAGCTTAGCGGCAGGGAGGAATGAGCAGTTCTTC
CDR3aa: CASSLAAGRNEQFF

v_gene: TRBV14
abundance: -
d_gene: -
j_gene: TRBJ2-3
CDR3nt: TGTGCCAGCAGCCAAGTCGCAGGGGGCACAGATACGCAGTATTTT
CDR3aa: CASSQVAGGTDTQYF

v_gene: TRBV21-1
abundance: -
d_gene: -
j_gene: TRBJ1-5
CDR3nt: TGTGCCAGCAGCACCTTTCCCCGGGCTGCAGGGGAGTACAATCAGCCCCAGCATTTT
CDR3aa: CASSTFPRAAGEYNQPQHF

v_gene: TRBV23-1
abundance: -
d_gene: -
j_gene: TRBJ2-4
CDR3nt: TGCGCCAGCAGTCAATCCCCCCCACAGGGACGGAGCATTCAGTACTTC
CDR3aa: CASSQSPPQGRSIQYF

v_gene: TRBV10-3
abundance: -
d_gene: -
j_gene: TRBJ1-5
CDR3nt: TGTGCCATCAGTGAACAGCCCAACCAGCCCCAGCATTTT
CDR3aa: CAISEQPNQPQHF

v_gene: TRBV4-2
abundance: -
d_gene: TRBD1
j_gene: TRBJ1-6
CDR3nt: TGTGCCAGCAGCCGGAACAGGGACAGGAATTCACCCCTCCACTTT
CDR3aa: CASSRNRDRNSPLHF

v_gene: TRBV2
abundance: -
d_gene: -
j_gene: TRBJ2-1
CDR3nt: TGTGCCAGCAGTGAAGCGGTCGGGGGTGATGAGCAGTTCTTC
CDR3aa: CASSEAVGGDEQFF

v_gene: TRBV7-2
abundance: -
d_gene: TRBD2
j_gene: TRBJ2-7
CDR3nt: TGTGCCAGCAGCCTTCTAGCGGGGGTAACCGGCGAGCAGTACTTC
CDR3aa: CASSLLAGVTGEQYF

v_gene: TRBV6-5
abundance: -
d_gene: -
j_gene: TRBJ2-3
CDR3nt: TGTGCCAGCAGTTGGACTGCCCCCGTGGGCACAGATACGCAGTATTTT
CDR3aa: CASSWTAPVGTDTQYF

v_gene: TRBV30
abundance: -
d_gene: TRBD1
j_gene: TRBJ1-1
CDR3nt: TGTGCCTGGAGTGTACATAGGGTAGAGACAGGGACTGAAGCTTTCTTT
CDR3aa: CAWSVHRVETGTEAFF

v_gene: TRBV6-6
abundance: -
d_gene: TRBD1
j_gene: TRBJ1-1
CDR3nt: TGTGCCAGCAGCCGTCGACAGGGGCACACTGAAGCTTTCTTT
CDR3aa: CASSRRQGHTEAFF

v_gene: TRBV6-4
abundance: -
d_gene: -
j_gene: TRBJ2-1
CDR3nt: TGTGCCAGCAGTGACAGTGCCGGGACTCCCCACGAGCAGTTCTTC
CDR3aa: CASSDSAGTPHEQFF

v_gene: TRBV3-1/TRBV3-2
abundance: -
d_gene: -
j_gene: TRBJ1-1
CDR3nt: TGTGCCAGCAGCCAAGTGGGGAGCTCGGCTTTCTTT
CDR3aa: CASSQVGSSAFF

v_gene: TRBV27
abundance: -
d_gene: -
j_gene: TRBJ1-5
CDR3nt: TGTGCCAGCAGTTTAAACTCGGGGGAAGCCGGGATTCAGCCCCAGCATTTT
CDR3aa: CASSLNSGEAGIQPQHF

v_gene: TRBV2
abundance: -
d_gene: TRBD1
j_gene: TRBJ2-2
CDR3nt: TGTGCCAGCAGTGGACTACAGGGGGGCCCCACCGGGGAGCTGTTTTTT
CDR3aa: CASSGLQGGPTGELFF

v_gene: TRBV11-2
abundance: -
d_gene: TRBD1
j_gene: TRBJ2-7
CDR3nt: TGTGCCAGCAGCCCGGACAGGGCCAACGAGCAGTACTTC
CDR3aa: CASSPDRANEQYF

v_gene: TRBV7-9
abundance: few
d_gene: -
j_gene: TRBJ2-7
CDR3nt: TGTGCCAGCAGGGGGGACTCCAGCACCTCATCGTACGAGCAGTACTTC
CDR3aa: CASRGDSSTSSYEQYF

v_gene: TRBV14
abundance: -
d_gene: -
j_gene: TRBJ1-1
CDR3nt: TGTGCCAGCAGCCTCGAGGGTAACACTGAAGCTTTCTTT
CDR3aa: CASSLEGNTEAFF

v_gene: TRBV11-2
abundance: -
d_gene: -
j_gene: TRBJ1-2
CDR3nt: TGTGCCAGCAGCTTAGGCGGGCACCCGGACTATGGCTACACCTTC
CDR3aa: CASSLGGHPDYGYTF

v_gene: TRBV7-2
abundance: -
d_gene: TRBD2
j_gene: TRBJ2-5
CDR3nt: TGTGCCAGCAGCTTAGCGTTGCGGGGGGCCCAAGAGACCCAGTACTTC
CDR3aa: CASSLALRGAQETQYF

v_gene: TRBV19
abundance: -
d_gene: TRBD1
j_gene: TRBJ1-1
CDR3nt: TGTGCCAGTAGTGGGGACAGGGCAGGCACTGAAGCTTTCTTT
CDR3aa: CASSGDRAGTEAFF

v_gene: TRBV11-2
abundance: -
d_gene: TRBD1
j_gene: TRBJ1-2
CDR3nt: TGTGCCAGCAGCCCTAACAGGGGGCAGGGACCTATCTACACCTTC
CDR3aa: CASSPNRGQGPIYTF

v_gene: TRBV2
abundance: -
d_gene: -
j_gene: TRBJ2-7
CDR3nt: TGTGCCAGCAGTGGCCCCGCAGATCCCTACGAGCAGTACTTC
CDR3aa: CASSGPADPYEQYF

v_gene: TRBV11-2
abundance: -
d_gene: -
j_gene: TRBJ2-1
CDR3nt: TGTGCCAGCAGCTTGCGAGGACTAAGGGGTGAGCAGTTCTTC
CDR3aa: CASSLRGLRGEQFF

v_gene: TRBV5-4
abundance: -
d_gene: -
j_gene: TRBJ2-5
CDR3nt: TGTGCCAGCAGCCCGTCGCTAAACCAAGAGACCCAGTACTTC
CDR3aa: CASSPSLNQETQYF

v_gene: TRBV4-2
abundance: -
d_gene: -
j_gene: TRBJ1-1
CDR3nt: TGTGCCAGCAGCCAAGCACAGACGAACACTGAAGCTTTCTTT
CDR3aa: CASSQAQTNTEAFF

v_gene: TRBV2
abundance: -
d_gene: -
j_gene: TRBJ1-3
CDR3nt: TGTGCCAGCAGTGAAGTTCAGAGGGGGATTGGAAACACCATATATTTT
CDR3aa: CASSEVQRGIGNTIYF

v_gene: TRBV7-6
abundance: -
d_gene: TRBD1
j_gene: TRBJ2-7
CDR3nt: TGTGCCAGCGCGTCCCCTCACCGGGACAGGGGGTACGAGCAGTACTTC
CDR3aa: CASASPHRDRGYEQYF

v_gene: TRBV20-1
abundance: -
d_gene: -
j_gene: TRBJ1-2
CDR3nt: TGCAGTGCTAGTCCCAATCACTATGGCTACACCTTC
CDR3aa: CSASPNHYGYTF

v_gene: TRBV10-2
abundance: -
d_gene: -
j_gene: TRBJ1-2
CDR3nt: TGCGCCAGCAGTGAGTCTATGGGGAGTTTCTATGGCTACACCTTC
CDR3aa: CASSESMGSFYGYTF

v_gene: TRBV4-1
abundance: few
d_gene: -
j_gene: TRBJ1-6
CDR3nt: TGCGCCAGCAGCCAAGAAGTGGGGGGGAATTCACCCCTCCACTTT
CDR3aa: CASSQEVGGNSPLHF

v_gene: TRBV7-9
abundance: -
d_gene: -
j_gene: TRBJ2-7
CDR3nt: TGTGCCAGCAGCTTAGGGCGGGGGCTGCACGAGCAGTACTTC
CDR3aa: CASSLGRGLHEQYF

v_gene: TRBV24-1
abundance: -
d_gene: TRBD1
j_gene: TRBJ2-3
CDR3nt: TGTGCCACCAGTGAGCCGACAGGGTACCCCTCGTTAGATACGCAGTATTTT
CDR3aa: CATSEPTGYPSLDTQYF

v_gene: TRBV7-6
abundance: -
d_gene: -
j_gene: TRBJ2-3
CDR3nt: TGTGCCAGCAGCTTAGACGGGACTCCCGGCACAGATACGCAGTATTTT
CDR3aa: CASSLDGTPGTDTQYF

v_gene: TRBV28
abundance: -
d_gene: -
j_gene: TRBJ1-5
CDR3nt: TGTGCCAGCAAGGGGGGGCGTAGCAATCAGCCCCAGCATTTT
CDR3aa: CASKGGRSNQPQHF

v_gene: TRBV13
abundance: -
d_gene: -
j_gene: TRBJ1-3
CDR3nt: TGTGCCAGCAGCTTGTTGAGGGGAAACACCATATATTTT
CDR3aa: CASSLLRGNTIYF

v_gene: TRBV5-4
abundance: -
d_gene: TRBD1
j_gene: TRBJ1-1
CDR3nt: TGTGCCAGCAGCCGGACAGGGCCTAACACTGAAGCTTTCTTT
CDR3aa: CASSRTGPNTEAFF

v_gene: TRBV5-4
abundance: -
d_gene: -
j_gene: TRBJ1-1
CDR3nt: TGTGCCAGCAGCTTGGGGGCCGCAGATGAAGCTTTCTTT
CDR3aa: CASSLGAADEAFF

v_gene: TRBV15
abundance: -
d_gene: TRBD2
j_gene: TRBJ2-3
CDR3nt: TGTGCCACGGCTAGCGGTAGCACAGATACGCAGTATTTT
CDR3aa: CATASGSTDTQYF